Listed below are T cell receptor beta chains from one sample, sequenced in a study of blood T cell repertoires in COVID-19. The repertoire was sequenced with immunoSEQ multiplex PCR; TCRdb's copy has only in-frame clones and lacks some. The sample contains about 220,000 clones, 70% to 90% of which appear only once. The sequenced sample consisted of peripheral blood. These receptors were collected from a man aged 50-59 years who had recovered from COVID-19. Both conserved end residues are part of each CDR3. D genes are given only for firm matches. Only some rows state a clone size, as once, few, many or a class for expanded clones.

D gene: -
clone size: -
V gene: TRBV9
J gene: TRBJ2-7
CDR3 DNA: TGTGCCAGCAGCGTAGGTCAGGCGAGCTCCTACGAGCAGTACTTC
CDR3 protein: CASSVGQASSYEQYF

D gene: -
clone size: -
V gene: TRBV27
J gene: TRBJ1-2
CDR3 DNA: TGTGCCAGCAGTTTATCGGTAGGGGTTGAGTATGGCTACACCTTC
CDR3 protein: CASSLSVGVEYGYTF

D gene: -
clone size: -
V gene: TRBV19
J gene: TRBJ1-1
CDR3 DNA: TGTGCCAGTACACCAGGGCTCGTGAACACTGAAGCTTTCTTT
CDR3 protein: CASTPGLVNTEAFF

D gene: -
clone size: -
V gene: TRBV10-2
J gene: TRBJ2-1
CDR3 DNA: TGCGCCAGCAAAGCTAGTCTAGAGGTGGCCAACTCCTACAATGAGCAGTTCTTC
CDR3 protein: CASKASLEVANSYNEQFF

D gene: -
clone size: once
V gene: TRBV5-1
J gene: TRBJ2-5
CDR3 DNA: TGCGCCAGCAGTCGTACGGCGGTAGACCAAGAGACCCAGTACTTC
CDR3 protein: CASSRTAVDQETQYF

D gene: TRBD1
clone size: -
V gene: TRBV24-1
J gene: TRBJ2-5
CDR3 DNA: TGTGCCACCAGTGACCCCTCCGGGACAGGGGGAGAGACCCAGTACTTC
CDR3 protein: CATSDPSGTGGETQYF

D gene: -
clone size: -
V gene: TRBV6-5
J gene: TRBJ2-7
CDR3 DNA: TGTGCCAGCAGGGACAGTCTTATCCACGAGCAGTACTTC
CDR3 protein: CASRDSLIHEQYF

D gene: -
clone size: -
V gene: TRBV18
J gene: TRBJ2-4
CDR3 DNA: TGTGCCAGCTCACCGGCTAGTCCTGGAAACATTCAGTACTTC
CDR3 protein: CASSPASPGNIQYF

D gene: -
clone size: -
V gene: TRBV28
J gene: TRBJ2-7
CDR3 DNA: TGTGCCAGCATAGGCAGGGGCGACGAGCAGTACTTC
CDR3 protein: CASIGRGDEQYF

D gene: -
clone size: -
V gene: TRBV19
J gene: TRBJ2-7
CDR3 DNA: TGTGCCAGTAGTATAGCAGGAGGGAGTAGCTCCTACGAGCAGTACTTC
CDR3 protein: CASSIAGGSSSYEQYF

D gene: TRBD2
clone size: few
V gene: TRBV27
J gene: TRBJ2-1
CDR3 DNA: TGTGCCAGCAGTTTCATGGCGGGAGGCCTATACAATGAGCAGTTCTTC
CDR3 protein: CASSFMAGGLYNEQFF

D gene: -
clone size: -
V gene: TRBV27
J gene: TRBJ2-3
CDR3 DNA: TGTGCCAGCAGTTCCGGACTCTTAATTAGCACAGATACGCAGTATTTT
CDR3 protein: CASSSGLLISTDTQYF

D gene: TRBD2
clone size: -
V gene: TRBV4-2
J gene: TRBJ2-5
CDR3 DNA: TGTGCCAGCAGCCTAGGACTAGCAGAGACCCAGTACTTC
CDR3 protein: CASSLGLAETQYF

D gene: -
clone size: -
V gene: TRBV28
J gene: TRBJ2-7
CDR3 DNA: TGTGCCAGCAGTTTGGGGGCGAAGGGGGAGTACGAGCAGTACTTC
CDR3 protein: CASSLGAKGEYEQYF

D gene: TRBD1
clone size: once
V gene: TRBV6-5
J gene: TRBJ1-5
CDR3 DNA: TGTGCCAGCAGGGACCGGGGGACAGGGAGTCAGCCCCAGCATTTT
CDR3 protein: CASRDRGTGSQPQHF

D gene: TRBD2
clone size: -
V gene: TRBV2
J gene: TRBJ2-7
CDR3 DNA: TGTGCCAGCATGAACAGGATAGCGGGAGCTGGGCAGTACTTC
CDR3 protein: CASMNRIAGAGQYF

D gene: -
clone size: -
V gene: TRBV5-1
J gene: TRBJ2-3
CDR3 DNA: TGCGCCAGCAGCTTGGTGGCGGGTCCAGGCACAGATACGCAGTATTTT
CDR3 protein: CASSLVAGPGTDTQYF

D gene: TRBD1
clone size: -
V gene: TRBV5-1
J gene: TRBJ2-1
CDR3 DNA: TGCGCCAGCAGCTTGGGAGGGACAGGGGCTCAGGAGCAGTTCTTC
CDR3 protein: CASSLGGTGAQEQFF

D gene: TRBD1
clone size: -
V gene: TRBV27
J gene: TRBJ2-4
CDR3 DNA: TGTGCCAGCAGTTTAGGACAGGGGGCATTGAGATACATTCAGTACTTC
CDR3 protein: CASSLGQGALRYIQYF

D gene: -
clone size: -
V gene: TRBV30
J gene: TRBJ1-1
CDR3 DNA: TGTGCCTGGAACGGGCAGGGCGGATTCACTGAAGCTTTCTTT
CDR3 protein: CAWNGQGGFTEAFF

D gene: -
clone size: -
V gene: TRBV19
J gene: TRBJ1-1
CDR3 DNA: TGTGCCAGTAGTATGAGGCTCCGAGCTTTCTTT
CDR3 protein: CASSMRLRAFF

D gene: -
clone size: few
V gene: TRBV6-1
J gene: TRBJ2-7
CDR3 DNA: TGTGCCAGCAGTGAATATACTGGAGGGAGTCTGTCCTACGAGCAGTACTTC
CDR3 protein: CASSEYTGGSLSYEQYF

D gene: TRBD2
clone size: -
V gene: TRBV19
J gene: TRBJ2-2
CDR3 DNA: TGTGCCAGTAGGGGACTAGCGCTCTCGAACACCGGGGAGCTGTTTTTT
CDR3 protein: CASRGLALSNTGELFF

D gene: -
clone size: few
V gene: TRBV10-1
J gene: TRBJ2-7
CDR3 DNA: TGCGCCAGCAGTGAAATCGGAACAGGCTTCTACGAGCAGTACTTC
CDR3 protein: CASSEIGTGFYEQYF

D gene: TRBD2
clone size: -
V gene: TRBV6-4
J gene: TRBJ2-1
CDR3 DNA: TGTGCCAGCAGTGACCCTCTACTAGCGGAATTACTACAGTTCTTC
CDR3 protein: CASSDPLLAELLQFF

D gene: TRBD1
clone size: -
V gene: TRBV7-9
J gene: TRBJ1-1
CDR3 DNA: TGTGCCAGCAGCTACACAGGGGAGACTGAAGCTTTCTTT
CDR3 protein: CASSYTGETEAFF

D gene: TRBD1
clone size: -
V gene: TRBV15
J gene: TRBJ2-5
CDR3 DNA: TGTGCCACCAGCAGATCCTCCGGGACAGGGCAAGAGACCCAGTACTTC
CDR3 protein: CATSRSSGTGQETQYF

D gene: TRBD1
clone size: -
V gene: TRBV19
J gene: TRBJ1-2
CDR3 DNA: TGTGCCAGTAGTCCTTGGGACAGGGGAAGGGGCTACACCTTC
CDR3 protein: CASSPWDRGRGYTF

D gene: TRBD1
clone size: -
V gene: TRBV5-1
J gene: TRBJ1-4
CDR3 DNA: TGCGCCGGCAGCTTGAGGACAGGGAATGAAAAACTGTTTTTT
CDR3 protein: CAGSLRTGNEKLFF

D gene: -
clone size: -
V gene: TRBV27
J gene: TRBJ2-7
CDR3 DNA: TGTGCCAGCAGTGATACAGGGTCCTACGAGCAGTACTTC
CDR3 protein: CASSDTGSYEQYF

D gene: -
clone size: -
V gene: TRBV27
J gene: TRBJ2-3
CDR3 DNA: TGTGCCAGCAGTTCCCTGGAAGGGGGATACACAGATACGCAGTATTTT
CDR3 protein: CASSSLEGGYTDTQYF

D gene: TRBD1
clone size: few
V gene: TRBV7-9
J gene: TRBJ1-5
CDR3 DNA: TGTGCCAGCAGCGTCGGGACAGCCAATCAGCCCCAGCATTTT
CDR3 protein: CASSVGTANQPQHF

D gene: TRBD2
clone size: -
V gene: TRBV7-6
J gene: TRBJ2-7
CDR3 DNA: TGTGCCAGCAGCTCCCGACTAGCTGTCGAGCAGTACTTC
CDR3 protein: CASSSRLAVEQYF

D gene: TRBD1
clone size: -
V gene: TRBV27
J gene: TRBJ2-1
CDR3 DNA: TGTGCCAGCAGTGTGGGACAGGGGAGCTACAATGAGCAGTTCTTC
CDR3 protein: CASSVGQGSYNEQFF

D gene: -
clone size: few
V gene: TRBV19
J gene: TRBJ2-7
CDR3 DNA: TGTGCCAGTAGCCCCGGGACTTATCTCTACGAGCAGTACTTC
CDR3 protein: CASSPGTYLYEQYF